This TCR beta chain derives from a study of CD4+ T cells in melanoma. This clone was picked up one time. Its cognate antigen is unknown. CDR3 length: 15 residues. V lost 6 bases and J lost 0; bases outside the gene matches: 2. CDR1 MGHRA and CDR2 YSYEKL come from the germline V gene. Study-wide findings and caveats: Diverse differentiation states were reported for melanoma neoantigen-specific CD4+ T cells. CD8+ T cell, macrophage and B cell function reportedly correlated with neoantigen-specific CD4+ T cells.

Generated by immunoSEQ multiplex PCR, the TCRdb table keeps only in-frame clones and is missing some. In the table there are 12,000 to 15,000 clones, about 60% of which are singletons. Sequencing was performed on cells from a culture (not recorded whether cultured in vitro). The sequence was obtained from a human donor with melanoma. This chain joins TRBV4-1 and TRBJ2-4; 10 bases map to TRBD2. CDR3 sequence: CASRSGGVAKNIQYF. The CDR3 nucleotides read TGCGCCAGCAGGAGCGGGGGGGTAGCCAAAAACATTCAGTACTTC.